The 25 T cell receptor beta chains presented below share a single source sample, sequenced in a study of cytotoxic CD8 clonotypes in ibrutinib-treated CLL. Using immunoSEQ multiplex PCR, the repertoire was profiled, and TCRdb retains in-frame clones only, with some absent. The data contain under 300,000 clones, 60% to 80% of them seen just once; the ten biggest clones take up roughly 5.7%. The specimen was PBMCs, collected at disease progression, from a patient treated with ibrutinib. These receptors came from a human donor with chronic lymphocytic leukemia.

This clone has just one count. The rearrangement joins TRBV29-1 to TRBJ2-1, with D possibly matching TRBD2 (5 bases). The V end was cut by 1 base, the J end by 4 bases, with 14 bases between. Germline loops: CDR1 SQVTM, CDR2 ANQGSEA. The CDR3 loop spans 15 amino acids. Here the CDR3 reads CSVEADFWDYNEQFF. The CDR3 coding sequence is TGCAGCGTTGAAGCGGACTTTTGGGATTACAATGAGCAGTTCTTC.

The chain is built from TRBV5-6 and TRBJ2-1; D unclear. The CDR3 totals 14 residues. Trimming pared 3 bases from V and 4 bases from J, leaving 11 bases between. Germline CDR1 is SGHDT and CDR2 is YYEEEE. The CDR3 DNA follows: TGTGCCAGCAGCTCCGGTAAGGGTTACAATGAGCAGTTCTTC. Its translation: CASSSGKGYNEQFF.

CDR3 in DNA: TGTGCCAGCAGCGTAGAGGCTAGCGGGGGGATGTGGAGTGAGCAGTTCTTC. This codes for CASSVEASGGMWSEQFF. The chain is built from TRBV9 and TRBJ2-1; 11 bases map to TRBD2. Germline values: CDR1 SGDLS, CDR2 YYNGEE. The trim removed 0 bases at V and 9 bases at J, leaving 11 bases unmatched. The CDR3 length is 17 residues.

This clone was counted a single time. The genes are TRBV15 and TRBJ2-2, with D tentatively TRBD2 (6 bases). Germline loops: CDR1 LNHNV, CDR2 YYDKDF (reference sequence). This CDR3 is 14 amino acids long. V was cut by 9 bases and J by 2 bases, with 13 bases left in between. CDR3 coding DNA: TGTGCCACAACCGGGGGAACCAACACCGGGGAGCTGTTTTTT. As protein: CATTGGTNTGELFF.

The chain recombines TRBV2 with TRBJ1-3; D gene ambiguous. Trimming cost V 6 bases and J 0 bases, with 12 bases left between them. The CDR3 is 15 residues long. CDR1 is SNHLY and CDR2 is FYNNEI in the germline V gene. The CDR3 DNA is TGTGCCAGCAGCCCCGGACGGTTCTCTGGAAACACCATATATTTT. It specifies CASSPGRFSGNTIYF. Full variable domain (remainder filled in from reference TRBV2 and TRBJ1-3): EPEVTQTPSHQVTQMGQEVILRCVPISNHLYFYWYRQILGQKVEFLVSFYNNEISEKSEIFDDQFSVERPDGSNFTLKIRSTKLEDSAMYFCASSPGRFSGNTIYFGEGSWLTVV.

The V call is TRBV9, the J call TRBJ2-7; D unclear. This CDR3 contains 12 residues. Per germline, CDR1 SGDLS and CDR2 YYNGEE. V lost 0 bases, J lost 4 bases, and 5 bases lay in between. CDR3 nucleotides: TGTGCCAGCAGCGTAGCGCCTTACGAGCAGTACTTC. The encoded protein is CASSVAPYEQYF.

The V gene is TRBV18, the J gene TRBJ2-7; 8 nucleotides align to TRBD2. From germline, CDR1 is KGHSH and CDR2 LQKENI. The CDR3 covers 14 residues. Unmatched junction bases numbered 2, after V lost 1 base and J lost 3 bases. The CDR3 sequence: CASSPRSGSYEQYF. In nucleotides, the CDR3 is TGTGCCAGCTCACCACGCAGCGGGAGCTACGAGCAGTACTTC.

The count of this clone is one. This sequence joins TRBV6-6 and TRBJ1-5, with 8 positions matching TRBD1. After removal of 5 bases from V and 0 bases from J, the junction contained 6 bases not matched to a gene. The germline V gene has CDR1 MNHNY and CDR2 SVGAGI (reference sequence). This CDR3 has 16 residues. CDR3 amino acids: CASSPGQVYSNQPQHF. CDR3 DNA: TGTGCCAGCAGTCCGGGACAGGTTTATAGCAATCAGCCCCAGCATTTT.

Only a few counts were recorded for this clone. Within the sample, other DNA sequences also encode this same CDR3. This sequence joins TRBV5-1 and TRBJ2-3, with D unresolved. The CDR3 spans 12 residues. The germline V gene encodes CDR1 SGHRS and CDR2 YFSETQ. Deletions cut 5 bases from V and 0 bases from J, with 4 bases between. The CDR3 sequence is CASRGSTDTQYF. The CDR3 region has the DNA TGCGCCAGCAGGGGGAGCACAGATACGCAGTATTTT.

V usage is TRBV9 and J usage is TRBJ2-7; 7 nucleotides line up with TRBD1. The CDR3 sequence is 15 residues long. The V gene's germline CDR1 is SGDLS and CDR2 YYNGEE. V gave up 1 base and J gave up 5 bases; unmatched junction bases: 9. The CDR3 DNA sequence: TGTGCCAGCAGCGTAACCCTAGACAGGGCTGACGAGCAGTACTTC. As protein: CASSVTLDRADEQYF.

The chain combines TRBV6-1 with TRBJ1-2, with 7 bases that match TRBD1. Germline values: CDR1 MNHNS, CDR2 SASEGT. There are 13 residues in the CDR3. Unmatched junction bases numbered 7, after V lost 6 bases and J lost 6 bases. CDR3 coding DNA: TGTGCCAGCAGCCCGACAGGGATCAATGGCTACACCTTC. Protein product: CASSPTGINGYTF.

The chain's CDR3 is CASSQDAGPTYEQYF. The CDR3, as DNA: TGTGCCAGCAGCCAAGATGCCGGGCCCACCTACGAGCAGTACTTC. This chain joins TRBV14 and TRBJ2-7; D uncertain. This CDR3 has 15 residues. Germline CDR1 reads SGHDN; CDR2 reads FVKESK. V was shortened by 0 bases and J by 2 bases, with 11 bases between the two germline ends. Full variable domain (remainder filled in from reference TRBV14 and TRBJ2-7): EAGVTQFPSHSVIEKGQTVTLRCDPISGHDNLYWYRRVMGKEIKFLLHFVKESKQDESGMPNNRFLAERTGGTYSTLKVQPAELEDSGVYFCASSQDAGPTYEQYFGPGTRLTVT.

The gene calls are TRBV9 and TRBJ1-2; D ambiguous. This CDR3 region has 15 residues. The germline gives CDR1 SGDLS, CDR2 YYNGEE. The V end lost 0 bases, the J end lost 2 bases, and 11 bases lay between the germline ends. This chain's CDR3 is CASSVAPGPNYGYTF. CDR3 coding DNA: TGTGCCAGCAGCGTAGCTCCCGGACCGAACTATGGCTACACCTTC.

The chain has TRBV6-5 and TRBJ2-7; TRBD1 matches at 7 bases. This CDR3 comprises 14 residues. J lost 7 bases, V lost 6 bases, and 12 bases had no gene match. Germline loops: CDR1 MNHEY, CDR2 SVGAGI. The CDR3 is CASRKDRVKNEQYF. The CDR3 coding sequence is TGTGCCAGCAGGAAAGACAGGGTTAAAAATGAGCAGTACTTC.

The CDR3: CSARGRDTQYF. As DNA, the CDR3 is TGCAGTGCTAGGGGGCGTGATACGCAGTATTTT. This chain links TRBV20-1 with TRBJ2-3; D possibly corresponds to TRBD1 (5 bases). CDR3 length: 11 amino acids. Germline lookup yields CDR1 DFQATT and CDR2 SNEGSKA (reference sequence). The ends were cut back, 3 bases at V and 6 bases at J, with 7 bases in the middle.

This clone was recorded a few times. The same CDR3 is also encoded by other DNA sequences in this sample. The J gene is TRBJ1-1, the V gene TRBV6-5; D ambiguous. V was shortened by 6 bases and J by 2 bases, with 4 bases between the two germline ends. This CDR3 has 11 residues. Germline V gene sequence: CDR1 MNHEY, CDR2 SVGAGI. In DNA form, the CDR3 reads TGTGCCAGCAGAGAAAACACTGAAGCTTTCTTT. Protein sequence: CASRENTEAFF.

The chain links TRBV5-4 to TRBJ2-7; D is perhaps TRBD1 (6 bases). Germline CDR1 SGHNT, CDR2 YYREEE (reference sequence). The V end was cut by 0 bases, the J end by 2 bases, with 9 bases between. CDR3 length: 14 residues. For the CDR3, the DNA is TGTGCCAGCAGCTTGGTAGGGGGAACCTACGAGCAGTACTTC. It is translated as CASSLVGGTYEQYF.

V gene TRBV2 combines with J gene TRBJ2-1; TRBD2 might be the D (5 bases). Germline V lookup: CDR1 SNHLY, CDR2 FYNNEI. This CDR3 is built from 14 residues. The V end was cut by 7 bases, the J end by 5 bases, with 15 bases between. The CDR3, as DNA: TGTGCCAGCACCTGGAGGACCTTCCACAATGAGCAGTTCTTC. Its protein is CASTWRTFHNEQFF.

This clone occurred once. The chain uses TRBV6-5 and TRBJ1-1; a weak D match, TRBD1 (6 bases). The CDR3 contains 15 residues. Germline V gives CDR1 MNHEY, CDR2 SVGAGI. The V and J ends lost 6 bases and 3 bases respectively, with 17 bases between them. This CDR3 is CASRPTGNGDTEAFF. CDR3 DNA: TGTGCCAGCAGACCAACAGGGAACGGGGACACTGAAGCTTTCTTT.

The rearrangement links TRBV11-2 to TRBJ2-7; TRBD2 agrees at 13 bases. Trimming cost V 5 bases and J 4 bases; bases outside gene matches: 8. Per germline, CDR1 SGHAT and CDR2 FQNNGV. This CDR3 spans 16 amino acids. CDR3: CASSLPGLAGPYEQYF. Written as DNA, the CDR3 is TGTGCCAGCAGCCTGCCGGGACTAGCGGGACCTTACGAGCAGTACTTC.

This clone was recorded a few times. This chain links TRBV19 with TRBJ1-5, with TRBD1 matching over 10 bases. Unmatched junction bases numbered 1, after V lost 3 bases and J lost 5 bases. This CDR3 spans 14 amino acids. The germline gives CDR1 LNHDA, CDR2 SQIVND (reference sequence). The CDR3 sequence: CASSIGQGDQPQHF. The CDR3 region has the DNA TGTGCCAGTAGTATCGGACAGGGGGATCAGCCCCAGCATTTT.

CDR3 bases: TGCGCCAGCAGCTTGGGGACAGTGAAACTTTCTAACTATGGCTACACCTTC. Translating it yields CASSLGTVKLSNYGYTF. This chain joins TRBV5-1 and TRBJ1-2; D is possibly TRBD1 (6 bases). CDR3 length: 17 amino acids. Germline assignment: CDR1 SGHRS and CDR2 YFSETQ. Trimming pared 0 bases from V and 0 bases from J, leaving 15 bases between.

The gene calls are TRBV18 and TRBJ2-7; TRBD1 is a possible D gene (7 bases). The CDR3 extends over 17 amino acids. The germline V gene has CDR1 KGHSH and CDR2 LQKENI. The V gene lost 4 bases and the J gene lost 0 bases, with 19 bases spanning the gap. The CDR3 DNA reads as TGTGCCAGCTCACGCGCTGCGGGGACAGCCACCTCCTACGAGCAGTACTTC. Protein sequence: CASSRAAGTATSYEQYF.

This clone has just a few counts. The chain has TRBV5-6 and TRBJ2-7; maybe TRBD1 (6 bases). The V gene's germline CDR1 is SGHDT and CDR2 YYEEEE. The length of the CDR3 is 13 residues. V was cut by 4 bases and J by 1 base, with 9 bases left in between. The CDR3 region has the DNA TGTGCCAGCAGCCGGACAGTATCCTACGAGCAGTACTTC. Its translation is CASSRTVSYEQYF.

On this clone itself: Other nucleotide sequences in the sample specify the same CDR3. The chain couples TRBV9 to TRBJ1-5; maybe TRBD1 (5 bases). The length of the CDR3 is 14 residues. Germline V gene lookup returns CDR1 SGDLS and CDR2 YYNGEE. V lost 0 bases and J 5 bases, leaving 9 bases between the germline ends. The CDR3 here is CASSVGGKYQPQHF. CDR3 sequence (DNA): TGTGCCAGCAGCGTAGGGGGCAAGTATCAGCCCCAGCATTTT.